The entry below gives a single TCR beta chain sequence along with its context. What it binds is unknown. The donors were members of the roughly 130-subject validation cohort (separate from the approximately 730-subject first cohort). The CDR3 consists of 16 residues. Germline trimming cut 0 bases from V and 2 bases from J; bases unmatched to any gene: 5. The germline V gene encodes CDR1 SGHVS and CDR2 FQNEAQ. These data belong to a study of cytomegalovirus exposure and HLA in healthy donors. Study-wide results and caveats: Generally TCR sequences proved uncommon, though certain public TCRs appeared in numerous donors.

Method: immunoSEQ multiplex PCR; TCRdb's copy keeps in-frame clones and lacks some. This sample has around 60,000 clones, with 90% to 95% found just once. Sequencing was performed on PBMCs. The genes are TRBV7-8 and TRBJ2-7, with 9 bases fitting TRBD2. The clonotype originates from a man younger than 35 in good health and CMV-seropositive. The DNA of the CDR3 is TGTGCCAGCAGCTTAGCGGGAGCGGGGGGTCCCTACGAGCAGTACTTC. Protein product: CASSLAGAGGPYEQYF. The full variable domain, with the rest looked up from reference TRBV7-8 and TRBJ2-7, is GAGVSQSPRYKVAKRGQDVALRCDPISGHVSLFWYQQALGQGPEFLTYFQNEAQLDKSGLPSDRFFAERPEGSVSTLKIQRTQQEDSAVYLCASSLAGAGGPYEQYFGPGTRLTVT.